This T cell receptor (beta chain) was profiled in a study of T cell responses to AZD1222 COVID-19 vaccine. The CDR3 consists of 12 residues. CDR1 is SQVTM and CDR2 is ANQGSEA in the germline V gene. V trimming: 4 bases; J trimming: 9 bases; junction bases outside the gene matches: 6. This table comes from immunoSEQ multiplex PCR, and its TCRdb copy is limited to in-frame clones, with some not included. The repertoire consists of some 40,000 clones, with 80% occurring once and the leading ten covering 3% to 5%. The study, taken as a whole, reports: Seropositive at baseline were only a handful of AZD1222 recipients. The span of vaccine-associated CD4 TCRs extended across spike, with dominance at 160-218 and 743-854. Mostly white British, mostly female donors; authors suggested clonal diversity may be underestimated.

Notes on this clone: Its antigen is currently unknown.

The chain couples TRBV29-1 to TRBJ2-1; 7 bases line up with TRBD2. The sample in question was peripheral blood, obtained on day 0 of AZD1222 vaccination. This TCR was recovered from an adult in good health. The CDR3 DNA is TGCAGCGTTGTACCGGGGGGAACTGAGCAGTTCTTC. This gives the protein CSVVPGGTEQFF.